The T cell receptor beta chain under discussion was sequenced for a study of blood T cell repertoires in COVID-19. Study context: Some COVID-19 samples were acute and others convalescent; all came from the United States, Italy and Spain. Sample material is recorded as cDNA or gDNA derived from T cells, B-cell-depleted T cells, or PBMCs.

The repertoire was sequenced with immunoSEQ multiplex PCR; TCRdb's copy has only in-frame clones and lacks some. The sample has about 330,000 clones; approximately 85% are singletons. CDR3 length equals 13 residues. Germline V gene sequence: CDR1 SGHVS, CDR2 FQNEAQ. V lost 5 bases to trimming and J lost 5 bases, with 10 bases between them. The genes are TRBV7-8 and TRBJ1-5, with no clear D. Sequenced material: peripheral blood. The clonotype was recovered from a woman aged 45-65 years with acute or convalescent COVID-19. The CDR3 sequence is CASSAGGDQPQHF. The CDR3 nucleotides are TGTGCCAGCAGCGCAGGCGGGGATCAGCCCCAGCATTTT.